The following is a T cell receptor (beta chain) sequence with its context. The antigen remains undetermined. The data are from a study of cytomegalovirus exposure and HLA in healthy donors. Both 60 Vbeta primers and 13 Jbeta primers went into the PCR. Sequencing was performed with immunoSEQ multiplex PCR; in TCRdb, only in-frame clones are kept and a portion is missing. The repertoire includes fewer than 150,000 clones, roughly 80% of them detected once, and around 4.9% sits in the top ten. Study-level results: Analyzed later, association rates of TCRs varied across HLA loci, with DRB1 most and HLA-C fewest. Later analysis identified around 15,000 TCR beta sequences associated with HLA alleles, using a false discovery rate threshold of 0.05. Highly shared variants forming one cluster were likely a sequencing artifact.

The source of this sequence is a man between 45 and 60 years old in good health and CMV-seropositive. Sequencing was carried out using PBMCs.

CDR3 nucleotides: TGTGCCAGCAGTTGGACAGGGGCAAACTATGGCTACACCTTC. It encodes CASSWTGANYGYTF. The V and J genes are TRBV6-6 and TRBJ1-2; 9 bases agree with TRBD1. Germline CDR1 reads MNHNY; CDR2 reads SVGAGI (reference sequence). CDR3 length: 14 amino acids. V dropped 4 bases and J dropped 2; count of bases not matched to a gene: 2.